This T cell receptor beta chain was sequenced in a study of post-analysis software for immune sequencing data. Study results and caveats: About five TRBV segments occurring more often in patients than controls included TRBV5-6, TRBV5-1 and TRBV20-1. Strong co-clustering by F measure was seen for same-batch samples. Significantly lower normalized Chao1 diversity was seen in multiple sclerosis patients than in controls.

The count of this clonotype is one. What it binds is unknown. cDNA libraries for TCR beta contained unique molecular identifiers. TCRdb analysed the PCR reads with MiXCR anew, one entry per CDR3 protein. The data hold 750,000 to 950,000 distinct CDR3 sequences, with roughly 50% observed a single time. The ends were cut back, 7 bases at V and 6 bases at J, with 16 bases in the middle. This CDR3 has 13 residues. Input material: blood. This sequence joins TRBV12-3 or TRBV12-4 and TRBJ2-7; D possibly matches TRBD1 or TRBD2 (5 bases each). This sequence was found in a girl aged 10 to 17 with multiple sclerosis. The CDR3 reads CASTPGTWSEQYF. For the CDR3, the DNA is TGTGCCAGCACCCCCGGGACCTGGAGCGAGCAGTACTTC.